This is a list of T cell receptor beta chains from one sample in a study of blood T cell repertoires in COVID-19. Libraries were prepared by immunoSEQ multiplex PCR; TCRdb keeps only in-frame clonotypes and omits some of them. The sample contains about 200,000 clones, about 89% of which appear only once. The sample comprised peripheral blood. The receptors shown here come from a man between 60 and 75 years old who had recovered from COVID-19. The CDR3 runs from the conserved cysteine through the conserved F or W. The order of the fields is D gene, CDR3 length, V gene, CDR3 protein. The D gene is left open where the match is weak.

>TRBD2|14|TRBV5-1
CASSETSGAYEQYF
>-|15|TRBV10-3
CAISAGQMSSDTQYF
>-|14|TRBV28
CASSFRGNLREAFF
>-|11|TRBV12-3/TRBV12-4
CASRGAYEQYF
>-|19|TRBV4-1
CASSQDQRQDFSGANVLTF
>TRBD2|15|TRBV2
CASTRLLAGGGELFF
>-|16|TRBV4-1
CASSPGRPVSSYEQYF
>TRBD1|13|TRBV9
CASSPGGNSPLHF
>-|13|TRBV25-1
CASSVGARNEQFF
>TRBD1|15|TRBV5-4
CASSPGQGAGQPQHF
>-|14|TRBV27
CASSLRLAGDTQYF
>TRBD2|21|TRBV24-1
CATSDPIGAKTSGRSTDTQYF
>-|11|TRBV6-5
CASSYGQICTF
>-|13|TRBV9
CASGSGITDTQYF
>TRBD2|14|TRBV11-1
CASSIAGSQETQYF
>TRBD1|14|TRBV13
CASSLATGEETQYF
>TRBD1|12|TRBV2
CASSGQGLEQYF
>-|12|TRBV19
CASRDIYNEQFF
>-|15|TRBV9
CASSVGGHYGYEQYF
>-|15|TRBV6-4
CASAFTGNSYNEQFF
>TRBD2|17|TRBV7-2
CASSLGARTRGTDTQYF
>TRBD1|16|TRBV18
CASSGDRAYSNQPQHF
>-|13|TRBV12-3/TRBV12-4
CASSLRQDQPQHF
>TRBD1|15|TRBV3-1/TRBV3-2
CASSQAGTGVEKLFF
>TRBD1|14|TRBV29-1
CSVRGQGSLYEQYF
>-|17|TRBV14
CASSLTRGTGWNEKLFF
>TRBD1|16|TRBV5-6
CASSPRTGSSTDTQYF
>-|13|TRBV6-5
CASSRNRDSYQYF
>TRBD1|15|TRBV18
CASSPGTGASYEQYF
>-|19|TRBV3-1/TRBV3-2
CASSRQVLGGAGNTGELFF
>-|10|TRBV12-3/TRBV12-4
CASSRTEAFF
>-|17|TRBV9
CASSALSSPGKNTEAFF